Listed below are T cell receptor beta chains from one sample, sequenced in a study of cytomegalovirus exposure and HLA in healthy donors. TCRdb's table, derived via immunoSEQ multiplex PCR, lists solely in-frame clones and lacks some. The data contain 90,000 to 95,000 clones, over 75% of them singletons. Sequencing input: PBMCs. The receptors stem from a man younger than 35 in good health and CMV-seronegative. Each CDR3 is given with its conserved first and last residue. A D gene is named only where the DNA matches it firmly. Part of the rows lack a size; the others show once, few, many or a class for expanded clones.

V gene	J gene	clone size	D gene	CDR3 DNA	CDR3 protein
TRBV6-5	TRBJ1-1	few	TRBD1	TGTGCCAGCAGTCGACAGGGGGTCACTGAAGCTTTCTTT	CASSRQGVTEAFF
TRBV9	TRBJ2-3	.	TRBD2	TGTGCCAGCAGCTACAGCGGGATAGGCACAGATACGCAGTGTTTT	CASSYSGIGTDTQCF
TRBV19	TRBJ2-7	.	.	TGTGCCAGTAGTATGGGCAGAGGAGGCCACGAGCAGTACTTC	CASSMGRGGHEQYF
TRBV28	TRBJ2-7	.	.	TGTGCCAGCAGTTTAACAGGGCAGGGCTCCTACGAGCAGTACTTC	CASSLTGQGSYEQYF
TRBV12-5	TRBJ2-1	once	TRBD2	TGTGCTAGTGGTTTGGTATTAGCGGGTACGCGCGAGCAGTTCTTC	CASGLVLAGTREQFF
TRBV4-1	TRBJ1-1	.	.	TGCGCTAGCAGCCCCCACCGGGGGGGGAATGAAGGTGAAGCTTTCTTT	CASSPHRGGNEGEAFF
TRBV7-9	TRBJ2-7	once	TRBD2	TGTGCCAGCAGCTTGTCGGGGGGGCGGGAGCAGTACTTC	CASSLSGGREQYF
TRBV5-1	TRBJ1-6	.	TRBD1	TGCGCCAGCAGCCTACAGGGGGCGGATTCACCCCTCCACTTT	CASSLQGADSPLHF
TRBV2	TRBJ2-1	.	TRBD2	TGTGCCAGCAGGCTCGGTCTAGCGGGGGTCAATGAGCAGTTCTTC	CASRLGLAGVNEQFF
TRBV11-3	TRBJ2-5	once	TRBD1	TGTGCCAGCAGTCAAATCTCAGGGGGCAGGGAGACCCAGTACTTC	CASSQISGGRETQYF
TRBV6-5	TRBJ2-3	.	TRBD1	TGTGCCAGCAGGTGGAGACAGGGAAGTACAGATACGCAGTATTTT	CASRWRQGSTDTQYF
TRBV10-3	TRBJ1-5	.	.	TGTGCCATCAGTTTGACAGAAACAAATCAGCCCCAGCATTTT	CAISLTETNQPQHF
TRBV5-1	TRBJ1-1	.	.	TGCGCCAGCAGCCGCCTTTCGGGTCGCACTGAAGCTTTCTTT	CASSRLSGRTEAFF
TRBV6-6	TRBJ2-3	once	.	TGTGCCAGCAGGGACTCTAGCACAGATACGCAGTATTTT	CASRDSSTDTQYF
TRBV2	TRBJ2-3	few	.	TGTGCCAGCAGTTACACAGATACGCAGTATTTT	CASSYTDTQYF